This entry is about one T cell receptor (beta chain). This clonotype was detected only once. The target of this receptor is not known. Base qualities are not recorded, but no much larger clone differs from it by a single base. One read amounts to weak evidence. The sample originates from a study of regulatory T cells in long-lasting Graves disease (dated by TCRdb to the early 2020s). Describing the broader study: Persistent Graves' disease was defined as antithyroid drug treatment for over 5 years with persistently positive TSH receptor autoantibodies. Persistent Graves' disease patients were compared with newly diagnosed Graves' disease patients by peripheral blood TCR sequencing and RNA sequencing. The study was conducted in China and was registered as a clinical trial. A total of roughly 33 samples were covered by TCR sequencing, comprising around 13 persistent and about 20 newly diagnosed Graves' disease patients. Persistent Graves' disease patients in the clinical cohort had taken antithyroid drugs for approximately 10 years on average. Study-wide conclusions, independent of this receptor: Preferential use of TRBV28, TRBJ1-2 and TRBJ2-5 was observed in persistent disease, whereas TRBV20-1 and TRBJ2-1 were favored in newly diagnosed disease. Compared with newly diagnosed patients, patients with persistent Graves' disease had lower TCR Shannon entropy and fewer highly expanded clones, which suggests clonal expansion. More public clonotypes were shared among persistent patients (2,741) than among newly diagnosed patients (roughly 960). The authors noted that the small sample size was a limitation that may lower accuracy. Only the TCR beta chain was sequenced and analyzed. Peripheral blood alone was examined, since thyroid tissue, which constituted the primary lesion, could not be accessed.

Preparation of the library involved multiplex PCR. For sequencing, an Illumina HiSeq 4000 was employed. TCR beta libraries were built with iRepertoire HTBI primers and Arm-PCR amplification of CDR3 regions. Gel purification was performed on PCR products prior to sequencing. The authors' analysis ran thus. Gene usage analysis of CDR3 amino acid clonotypes relied on the 55 to 80 TRBV and about 15 TRBJ segments identified across samples. Filtered high-quality paired reads were merged into contigs using COPE and FqMerger. BLAST was used to align contigs to IMGT TRBV, TRBD and TRBJ reference genes, and CDR3 was defined according to IMGT. Any clonotype with a frequency above 0.1% was counted as a highly expanded clone. Repertoire diversity was measured by Shannon entropy, and V-J evenness by the Gini coefficient. Public clonotypes were defined as clonotypes shared by more than one individual. The raw public reads went through TCRdb reprocessing: fastp at Q25, MiXCR clone calling, in-frame beta chains kept. Rows with a matching CDR3 protein are joined into one entry that keeps the most common DNA and genes. The V and J calls shown here were made by TCRdb, not taken from the authors' results. In this sample the table shows a few hundred thousand distinct CDR3 sequences, roughly 22% of which occur a single time. The ten largest clones add up to under 15% of the sample.

The sample's time point label is to be understood as: persistent/refractory GD, antithyroid drugs over 5 years with positive TRAb. For both TCR sequencing and RNA sequencing, RNA was extracted from PBMCs using TRIzol. The diagnosis of Graves' disease was made according to American Thyroid Association guidelines. Recruitment of patients was carried out at an endocrinology department in Xi'an, China. Each patient gave roughly 8.4 milliliters of peripheral blood, collected in an EDTA anticoagulant tube. Ficoll Paque Plus density gradient separation was used to isolate PBMCs, and no further T cell sorting was performed. RNA quality was checked with an Agilent 2100 Bioanalyzer and agarose gel, and concentration with a NanoDrop 2000. V is cut back by 3 bases and J by 1 base, with 12 bases in the junction unmatched. From its cysteine to its phenylalanine, the CDR3 spans 17 amino acids. The CDR3 DNA has 51 bases and is translated from base 1. Reading the germline V gene gives CDR1 MNHGY and CDR2 SVAAGI.

The chain links TRBV6-9 with TRBJ2-7, with 7 central nucleotides matching TRBD2. The receptor comes from a female donor with Graves disease. The sample consisted of peripheral blood mononuclear cells (PBMCs), taken when the disease was refractory, from a patient treated with antithyroid drugs. The DNA reads TGTGCCAGCAGTTACGGGGCTGGGGGGGTTACGTCCTACGAGCAGTACTTC. It translates as CASSYGAGGVTSYEQYF.